The 28 T cell receptor beta chains listed next were all sequenced from one sample in a study of breast tumors, draining lymph nodes, adjacent tissues. The lymph nodes were axillary draining lymph nodes from breast cancer patients. A single record per CDR3 protein comes from TCRdb applying MiXCR to the multiplex PCR reads. Of fewer than 150,000 distinct CDR3 sequences in the sample, approximately 21% were seen once. The sequenced material came from axillary lymph node tissue. Source of these receptors: a female donor with breast cancer. Some clones in this sample may be carry-over from other donors' samples.

This clonotype showed up many times. The chain employs TRBV7-9 and TRBJ1-5; the D is unclear. The CDR3 runs to 12 residues. Trimming stripped 5 bases from V and 7 bases from J, with 9 bases between. From germline, CDR1 is SEHNR and CDR2 FQNEAQ (reference sequence). The CDR3 region is CASSNPLQPQHF. CDR3 in DNA: TGTGCCAGCAGCAACCCTCTACAGCCCCAGCATTTT.

This clonotype was seen at least ten times. CDR3 nucleotides: TGTGCCAGCAGCTTGGCCGGGACAGCCTCTGGGGCCAACGTCCTGACTTTC. Its protein product is CASSLAGTASGANVLTF. The V and J genes are TRBV7-3 and TRBJ2-6, with 7 bases that match TRBD1. V trimming: 3 bases; J trimming: 0 bases; junction bases outside the gene matches: 5. The CDR3 runs 17 residues. From germline, CDR1 is SGHTA and CDR2 FQGTGA.

A remark on this clonotype: One end of the junction is discordant with germline, which a read error may explain. The chain joins TRBV7-6 to TRBJ1-2, with TRBD1 matching 7 bases. The CDR3 is 15 amino acids. Germline loops: CDR1 SGHVS, CDR2 FNYEAQ. CDR3 sequence: CASSPTGNGAGGCTF. CDR3 coding DNA: TGTGCCAGCAGCCCGACAGGGAATGGGGCGGGAGGCTGCACCTTC.

This clonotype was seen at least ten times. The rearrangement links TRBV15 to TRBJ1-2; D remains ambiguous. Germline V gene data show CDR1 as LNHNV and CDR2 as YYDKDF (reference sequence). The V end was cut by 0 bases, the J end by 4 bases, with 18 bases between. CDR3 length equals 17 residues. CDR3 residues: CATSRDRILARLYGYTF. CDR3 in DNA: TGTGCCACCAGCAGAGATCGTATATTGGCCAGACTCTATGGCTACACCTTC. The full variable domain, its missing parts supplied by reference TRBV15 and TRBJ1-2, is DAMVIQNPRYQVTQFGKPVTLSCSQTLNHNVMYWYQQKSSQAPKLLFHYYDKDFNNEADTPDNFQSRRPNTSFCFLDIRSPGLGDTAMYLCATSRDRILARLYGYTFGSGTRLTVV.

This clonotype came up many times. This chain connects TRBV2 to TRBJ1-4; perhaps TRBD1 as D (6 bases). The germline gives CDR1 SNHLY, CDR2 FYNNEI. V was clipped by 8 bases and J by 3 bases, with 19 bases between them. The CDR3 runs 16 residues. CDR3 sequence (DNA): TGTGCCAGCTCGAAACCCACAGGGTCAGCTAATGAAAAACTGTTTTTT. Residues: CASSKPTGSANEKLFF.

This clonotype was counted at least ten times. The chain is built from TRBV6-6 and TRBJ2-7; 9 nucleotides agree with TRBD1. The CDR3 spans 17 residues. Per germline, CDR1 MNHNY and CDR2 SVGAGI (reference sequence). Germline trimming cut 6 bases from V and 2 bases from J; bases unmatched to any gene: 14. CDR3 DNA: TGTGCCAGCAGCTACCCCAAACAGGGGGCGCAGACCTACGAGCAGTACTTC. This translates into CASSYPKQGAQTYEQYF.

This clonotype was counted ten times or more. The chain employs TRBV12-3 or TRBV12-4 and TRBJ2-2, with TRBD2 matching 12 bases. This CDR3 has 16 amino acids. V lost 6 bases and J lost 4; bases outside the gene matches: 6. This CDR3 reads CASRPGLAGGTGELFF. The CDR3 region has the DNA TGTGCCAGCAGACCGGGACTAGCGGGTGGCACCGGGGAGCTGTTTTTT.

Regarding this clonotype: This may arise from a read error, as a much more abundant clone is one base away. CDR3 loop: CASRMDRGGEKLFF. The DNA for the CDR3 is TGTGCCAGCAGAATGGACAGGGGGGGGGAAAAACTGTTTTTT. V and J are TRBV6-5 and TRBJ1-4; TRBD1 matches at 10 bases. CDR3 size: 14 residues. Per the germline V gene, CDR1 is MNHEY and CDR2 is SVGAGI. V shed 6 bases, J shed 8 bases, and the junction held 6 bases outside the gene matches.

Many counts were recorded for this clonotype. The chain carries TRBV7-9 and TRBJ1-2; D ambiguous. This CDR3 contains 15 residues. Per the germline V gene, CDR1 is SEHNR and CDR2 is FQNEAQ (reference sequence). V lost 3 bases, J lost 0 bases, and 11 bases lay in between. This CDR3 is CASSLTGGANYGYTF. CDR3 sequence (DNA): TGTGCCAGCAGCTTGACGGGAGGAGCTAACTATGGCTACACCTTC.

This clonotype was counted ten times or more. This sequence joins TRBV7-2 and TRBJ2-1, with TRBD2 matching 10 bases. V trimming: 6 bases; J trimming: 9 bases; junction bases outside the gene matches: 11. The CDR3 is made up of 15 amino acids. Germline values: CDR1 SGHTA, CDR2 FQGNSA. The CDR3 DNA sequence: TGTGCCAGCAGGCACGGAGGACTAGCGGCGCGTGAGCAGTTCTTC. This codes for CASRHGGLAAREQFF.

There are many counts of this clonotype. One end of the junction varies from germline; a read error may be responsible. The V gene is TRBV6-1, the J gene TRBJ2-1, with 14 bases that match TRBD2. The germline V gene has CDR1 MNHNS and CDR2 SASEGT. The CDR3 is 13 amino acids. The CDR3 here is CASRVTSGRELLF. The CDR3 DNA reads TGTGCCAGCAGGGTGACTAGCGGGAGGGAATTACTCTTC.

This clonotype was observed at least ten times. V usage is TRBV5-1 and J usage is TRBJ1-3; the D gene is possibly TRBD1 (6 bases). In germline, CDR1 is SGHRS, CDR2 YFSETQ. Trimming shortened V by 0 bases and J by 0 bases, and 7 bases separated the two germline ends. CDR3 size: 15 residues. CDR3 region: CASSLGTDSGNTIYF. The CDR3 nucleotides are TGCGCCAGCAGCTTGGGGACAGACTCTGGAAACACCATATATTTT.

At least ten counts were recorded for this clonotype. The rearrangement links TRBV5-1 to TRBJ2-5; D is perhaps TRBD1 (6 bases). Trimming pared 3 bases from V and 1 base from J, leaving 7 bases between. Looked up from germline, CDR1 is SGHRS and CDR2 is YFSETQ. The CDR3 is 13 amino acids. The CDR3 here is CASSWTAQETQYF. The CDR3 DNA follows: TGCGCCAGCAGCTGGACAGCCCAAGAGACCCAGTACTTC.

This clonotype was seen ten or more times. The chain recombines TRBV6-1 with TRBJ2-1, with TRBD2 matching over 9 bases. The CDR3 is 15 residues long. V dropped 7 bases and J dropped 8; count of bases not matched to a gene: 12. Germline CDR1 and CDR2: MNHNS and SASEGT. The DNA for the CDR3 is TGTGCCAGCACCCGAAGGGCTAGCGGGGTTGATGAGCAGTTCTTC. It specifies CASTRRASGVDEQFF.

This clonotype was seen ten or more times. V usage is TRBV12-5 and J usage is TRBJ2-3; weak D call: TRBD1 (5 bases). V was shortened by 2 bases and J by 2 bases, with 11 bases between the two germline ends. The V gene's germline CDR1 is LGHNT and CDR2 FRNRAP. This CDR3 is built from 15 residues. The CDR3 here is CASGLKAGNTDTQYF. The CDR3 DNA reads TGTGCTAGTGGTTTGAAGGCAGGGAACACAGATACGCAGTATTTT.

A remark on this clonotype: A clone one base away is much larger, so this may be a read error. The rearrangement joins TRBV2 to TRBJ1-2; 10 bases line up with TRBD1. Trimming at V came to 8 bases and at J to 6 bases, leaving 9 bases not matched to a gene. This CDR3 comprises 14 residues. From germline, CDR1 is SNHLY and CDR2 FYNNEI. The chain's CDR3 is CASDGPGQGDGYTF. The CDR3, as DNA: TGTGCCAGCGACGGCCCTGGACAGGGGGATGGCTACACCTTC.

The table lists this clonotype with a count of one. A single base separates this from a much larger clone, so it may be a read error. This sequence joins TRBV7-6 and TRBJ2-2; the D call may be TRBD1 or TRBD2 (5 bases each). The germline V and J ends were trimmed by 3 bases and 2 bases, with 13 bases remaining between them. The germline CDR1 and CDR2 sequences are SGHVS and FNYEAQ. The CDR3 runs 16 residues. CDR3 nucleotides: TGTGCCAGCAGCTTGACCGGGGACGGAAACACCGGGGAGCTGTTTTTT. It specifies CASSLTGDGNTGELFF.

This clonotype was seen many times. V gene TRBV11-2 combines with J gene TRBJ1-2; D is ambiguous. V was pared by 1 base and J by 4 bases, with 7 bases between. This CDR3 region has 13 residues. CDR1 is SGHAT and CDR2 is FQNNGV in the germline V gene. The CDR3 DNA sequence: TGTGCCAGCAGCTTAGGGCCTACCTATGGCTACACCTTC. Translated: CASSLGPTYGYTF.

This clonotype was observed at least ten times. This chain links TRBV5-4 with TRBJ2-7, with D uncertain. The CDR3 sequence is 12 residues long. Germline values: CDR1 SGHNT, CDR2 YYREEE (reference sequence). V lost 4 bases to trimming and J lost 4 bases, with 9 bases between them. The CDR3 loop is CASSPTGYEQYF. The DNA for the CDR3 is TGTGCCAGCAGCCCGACTGGTTACGAGCAGTACTTC.

This clonotype was counted many times. V is TRBV19 and J is TRBJ2-7; no reliable D call. CDR1 and CDR2 from the germline V gene are LNHDA and SQIVND (reference sequence). Trimming shortened V by 9 bases and J by 4 bases, and 10 bases separated the two germline ends. The CDR3 loop spans 11 amino acids. Here the CDR3 reads CARNGRYEQYF. The CDR3 nucleotides are TGTGCCAGAAACGGGCGATACGAGCAGTACTTC.

This clonotype was picked up a small number of times. This chain uses TRBV28 with TRBJ2-7; 7 bases are shared with TRBD1. CDR3 length: 15 residues. The germline V gene has CDR1 MDHEN and CDR2 SYDVKM. The J segment lost 0 bases and the V segment lost 4 bases, leaving 6 bases of the junction unmatched. CDR3 nucleotides: TGTGCCAGCAGTTCAACGACAGGGACCTCCTACGAGCAGTACTTC. This encodes CASSSTTGTSYEQYF.

Many counts were recorded for this clonotype. This chain uses TRBV5-1 with TRBJ1-5, with a possible D match to TRBD1 (5 bases). There are 16 residues in the CDR3. V dropped 0 bases and J dropped 3 bases, with 13 bases sitting between them. CDR1 and CDR2 from the germline V gene are SGHRS and YFSETQ. The CDR3 nucleotides are TGCGCCAGCAGCTTGGGAGCGGCAGGGTCCAATCAGCCCCAGCATTTT. It translates to CASSLGAAGSNQPQHF.

This clonotype occurred many times. CDR3 sequence: CASSRQVDNEKLFF. The CDR3 nucleotides read TGCGCCAGCAGCCGACAGGTTGATAATGAAAAACTGTTTTTT. This chain connects TRBV5-1 to TRBJ1-4; the D gene is possibly TRBD1 (6 bases). The length of the CDR3 is 14 residues. CDR1 and CDR2 (germline): SGHRS, YFSETQ. V was pared by 4 bases and J by 4 bases, with 11 bases between.

In this sample, this clonotype turned up many times. The V and J genes are TRBV27 and TRBJ2-7; 11 bases line up with TRBD2. The junction had 8 bases not matched to a gene; V was cut back by 5 bases and J by 5 bases. There are 15 residues in the CDR3. CDR1 and CDR2 (germline): MNHEY, SMNVEV (reference sequence). CDR3 nucleotide sequence: TGTGCCAGCAGTCCACTAGCGGGAGAGACCCACGAGCAGTACTTC. Translated, it gives CASSPLAGETHEQYF.

This clonotype was detected only once. One junction end does not reproduce the germline sequence, and a read error may be involved. J is TRBJ2-1 and V is TRBV11-2, with D tentatively TRBD1 (6 bases). In germline, CDR1 is SGHAT, CDR2 FQNNGV. CDR3 length: 15 amino acids. In DNA, the CDR3 is TGTGCCAGCAGCTTAGAACAGGGTACCTACAATGGGCAGTTCTTC. Amino acid sequence: CASSLEQGTYNGQFF.

In the case of this clonotype: Given a much more abundant clone one base away, this may be a read error. This chain joins TRBV7-2 and TRBJ1-4; the D is unclear. Germline loops: CDR1 SGHTA, CDR2 FQGNSA. The CDR3 covers 14 residues. Trimming cost V 3 bases and J 11 bases, with 16 bases left between them. DNA for the CDR3: TGTGCCAGCAGCTTGACTGGGTTAAGTGATAAACTGTTTTTT. It codes for CASSLTGLSDKLFF.

This clonotype was detected ten times or more. J is TRBJ1-2 and V is TRBV6-6; the D is unclear. Germline loops: CDR1 MNHNY, CDR2 SVGAGI (reference sequence). V shed 4 bases and J shed 9 bases, with 12 bases lying between them. The CDR3 has 12 amino acids. The chain's CDR3 is CASSSTRERYTF. CDR3 DNA: TGTGCCAGCAGTTCTACTCGAGAACGCTACACCTTC.

Points on this clonotype: A much larger clone lies a single base off, so this may be a read error. V usage is TRBV20-1 and J usage is TRBJ1-5; D is unresolved. The germline CDR1 and CDR2 sequences are DFQATT and SNEGSKA (reference sequence). This CDR3 has 14 residues. V dropped 6 bases and J dropped 0 bases, with 12 bases sitting between them. CDR3 in DNA: TGCAGTGCCCCCGTTCCCCTTAGCAATCAGCCCCAGCATTTT. Translated: CSAPVPLSNQPQHF.